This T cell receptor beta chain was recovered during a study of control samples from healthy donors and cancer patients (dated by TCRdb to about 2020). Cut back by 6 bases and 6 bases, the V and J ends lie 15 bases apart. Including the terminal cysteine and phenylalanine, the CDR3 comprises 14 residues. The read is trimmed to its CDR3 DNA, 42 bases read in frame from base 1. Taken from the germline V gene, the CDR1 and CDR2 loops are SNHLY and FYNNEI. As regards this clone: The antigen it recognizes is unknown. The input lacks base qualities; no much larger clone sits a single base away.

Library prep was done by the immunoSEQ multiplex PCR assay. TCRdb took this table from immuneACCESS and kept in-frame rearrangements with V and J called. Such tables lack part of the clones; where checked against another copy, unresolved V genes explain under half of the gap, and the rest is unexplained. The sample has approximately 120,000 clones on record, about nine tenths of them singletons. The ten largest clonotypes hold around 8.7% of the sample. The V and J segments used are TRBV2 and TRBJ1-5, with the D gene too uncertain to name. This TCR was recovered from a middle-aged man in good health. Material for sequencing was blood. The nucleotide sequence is TGTGCCAGCAGCGACGCCAGGTACCGTCAGCCCCAGCATTTT. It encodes CASSDARYRQPQHF.